This entry concerns a single T cell receptor beta chain. This CDR3 region has 16 residues. V was clipped by 0 bases and J by 2 bases, with 13 bases between them. Looked up from germline, CDR1 is LGHNA and CDR2 is YSLEER. The data originate from a study of OX40 agonist ivuxolimab in advanced cancers. Across the study: The mean age was approximately 60 years, ranging from roughly 23 to 80, with over 70% of participants male. Partial responses were seen in three patients, one with hepatocellular carcinoma and two with cutaneous melanoma.

Samples of blood were obtained at baseline, on cycle 4 day 1, and on cycle 7 day 1. Sequenced by immunoSEQ multiplex PCR; TCRdb stores in-frame clones only, minus some. The sample contains approximately 61,000 clones, approximately 90% of which appear only once. The sequencing used CD4+ or CD8+ T cells sorted from blood, collected in a trial of the OX40 agonist ivuxolimab. This chain connects TRBV4-3 to TRBJ1-2; TRBD1 might be the D (6 bases). The TCR originated in an adult with an advanced solid tumor such as melanoma, head and neck, liver or kidney cancer. CDR3 coding DNA: TGCGCCAGCAGCCAAGACAGGGGTAACACCAACTATGGCTACACCTTC. The encoded protein is CASSQDRGNTNYGYTF.